Listed below are T cell receptor beta chains from one sample, sequenced in a study of T-cell memory formation after mild COVID-19. Each CDR3 protein gets one entry after TCRdb re-called the 5' RACE reads with MiXCR. The table shows roughly 250,000 distinct CDR3 sequences, with roughly 17% occurring only once. Material: PBMCs or a T cell subset sorted from them (not recorded which). All receptors come from a man in his late teens or twenties who had mild COVID-19 (a few samples of this study predate the infection). Cell type and time point are not known. The CDR3 runs from the conserved cysteine through the conserved F or W. Each record gives: clone size, V gene, CDR3 length, J gene, D gene, CDR3 protein, CDR3 DNA. D genes are given only for firm matches. For some rows the clone size is stated as once, few or many, or as a class when expanded; others skip it.

size: -
V: TRBV12-3/TRBV12-4
length: 14
J: TRBJ2-7
D: -
CDR3: CATTRADYSYEQYF
DNA: TGTGCCACCACACGGGCGGACTATTCCTACGAGCAGTACTTC

size: -
V: TRBV9
length: 17
J: TRBJ2-4
D: -
CDR3: CASSPQTDPRRNSIQYF
DNA: TGTGCCAGCAGCCCTCAGACAGACCCGCGTCGAAATAGCATTCAGTACTTC

size: -
V: TRBV23-1
length: 13
J: TRBJ2-7
D: TRBD2
CDR3: CASRTSGDYEQYF
DNA: TGCGCCAGCCGAACTAGCGGGGACTACGAGCAGTACTTC

size: few
V: TRBV20-1
length: 13
J: TRBJ2-3
D: -
CDR3: CSAFSGATDTQYF
DNA: TGCAGTGCTTTCAGCGGAGCCACAGATACGCAGTATTTT

size: few
V: TRBV5-1
length: 16
J: TRBJ2-5
D: -
CDR3: CASSRGRQVGGETQYF
DNA: TGCGCCAGCAGCCGCGGCCGACAGGTCGGAGGGGAGACCCAGTACTTC

size: -
V: TRBV6-6
length: 14
J: TRBJ2-1
D: -
CDR3: CASTRRGSYNEQFF
DNA: TGTGCCAGCACCAGAAGGGGCTCCTACAATGAGCAGTTCTTC

size: -
V: TRBV7-2
length: 14
J: TRBJ2-3
D: TRBD1
CDR3: CASSRDRGLDTQYF
DNA: TGTGCCAGCAGCCGAGACAGGGGGCTAGATACGCAGTATTTT

size: few
V: TRBV12-3/TRBV12-4
length: 11
J: TRBJ2-5
D: -
CDR3: CASGRSETQYF
DNA: TGTGCCAGCGGGAGGTCGGAGACCCAGTACTTC

size: -
V: TRBV7-2
length: 14
J: TRBJ2-1
D: TRBD1
CDR3: CSSSVQTGAHEQFF
DNA: TGTTCCAGCAGCGTACAGACAGGGGCCCATGAGCAGTTCTTC

size: -
V: TRBV3-1
length: 18
J: TRBJ1-1
D: -
CDR3: CASSFYPRSGSPNTEAFF
DNA: TGTGCCAGCAGCTTTTATCCCCGTTCCGGGAGCCCGAACACTGAAGCTTTCTTT

size: few
V: TRBV20-1
length: 14
J: TRBJ2-1
D: -
CDR3: CSATGEGGHNEQFF
DNA: TGCAGTGCTACTGGGGAGGGGGGTCACAATGAGCAGTTCTTC

size: -
V: TRBV7-6
length: 15
J: TRBJ2-1
D: -
CDR3: CASSLGQTSYNEQFF
DNA: TGTGCCAGCAGCTTAGGACAGACCTCCTACAATGAGCAGTTCTTC

size: few
V: TRBV10-3
length: 16
J: TRBJ2-1
D: TRBD2
CDR3: CAISGTSGASYNEQFF
DNA: TGTGCCATCAGTGGAACTAGCGGGGCTTCCTACAATGAGCAGTTCTTC

size: -
V: TRBV5-4
length: 15
J: TRBJ2-7
D: -
CDR3: CASSLGEGALHEQYF
DNA: TGTGCCAGCAGCCTCGGGGAGGGGGCCCTCCACGAGCAGTACTTC

size: few
V: TRBV24-1
length: 17
J: TRBJ1-5
D: -
CDR3: CATSDTRARGGNQPQHF
DNA: TGTGCCACCAGTGATACTCGAGCCAGGGGAGGCAATCAGCCCCAGCATTTT

size: few
V: TRBV20-1
length: 15
J: TRBJ1-4
D: -
CDR3: CSARGVGITNEKLFF
DNA: TGCAGTGCTAGAGGGGTGGGCATAACTAATGAAAAACTGTTTTTT

size: -
V: TRBV18
length: 13
J: TRBJ1-2
D: -
CDR3: CASSHGTAYGYTF
DNA: TGTGCCAGCTCACACGGGACGGCCTATGGCTACACCTTC

size: -
V: TRBV12-3/TRBV12-4
length: 11
J: TRBJ1-4
D: -
CDR3: CASRQEGKLFF
DNA: TGTGCCAGCAGGCAGGAGGGAAAACTGTTTTTT

size: -
V: TRBV20-1
length: 14
J: TRBJ1-5
D: -
CDR3: CSAPNQESGQPQHF
DNA: TGCAGTGCTCCCAATCAAGAATCTGGACAGCCCCAGCATTTT

size: -
V: TRBV7-8
length: 14
J: TRBJ2-3
D: -
CDR3: CASRPAGGTDTQYF
DNA: TGTGCCAGCAGGCCTGCAGGTGGCACAGATACGCAGTATTTT

size: many
V: TRBV7-9
length: 16
J: TRBJ1-1
D: TRBD1
CDR3: CASSLVVGRGDSEAFF
DNA: TGTGCCAGCAGCTTAGTAGTCGGCAGGGGGGACTCTGAAGCTTTCTTT

size: -
V: TRBV4-1
length: 14
J: TRBJ2-7
D: TRBD1
CDR3: CASSQAGQLYEQYF
DNA: TGCGCCAGCAGCCAAGCGGGACAGCTCTACGAGCAGTACTTC

size: many
V: TRBV5-1
length: 13
J: TRBJ1-5
D: -
CDR3: CASSRGSNQPQHF
DNA: TGTGCCAGCAGCCGCGGCAGCAATCAGCCCCAGCATTTT

size: -
V: TRBV4-1
length: 15
J: TRBJ1-2
D: TRBD1
CDR3: CASNGQGPKKYGYTF
DNA: TGCGCCAGCAACGGACAGGGGCCAAAGAAGTATGGCTACACCTTC

size: many
V: TRBV5-1
length: 15
J: TRBJ2-1
D: -
CDR3: CASSPSTDSYNEQFF
DNA: TGCGCCAGCAGCCCTTCGACGGACTCCTACAATGAGCAGTTCTTC

size: -
V: TRBV5-1
length: 13
J: TRBJ2-1
D: TRBD2
CDR3: CASSWSGGDEQFF
DNA: TGCGCCAGCAGCTGGAGCGGGGGGGATGAGCAGTTCTTC

size: -
V: TRBV5-1
length: 15
J: TRBJ2-3
D: TRBD1
CDR3: CASSPQGEGTDTQYF
DNA: TGCGCCAGCAGCCCCCAGGGGGAAGGCACAGATACGCAGTATTTT

size: -
V: TRBV6-5
length: 15
J: TRBJ1-6
D: -
CDR3: CASSYSARLDSPLHF
DNA: TGTGCCAGCAGTTACTCGGCCAGACTTGATTCACCCCTCCACTTT

size: many
V: TRBV5-1
length: 16
J: TRBJ2-5
D: TRBD2
CDR3: CASSLAASGGQETQYF
DNA: TGCGCCAGCAGCTTGGCCGCCAGCGGGGGCCAAGAGACCCAGTACTTC

size: -
V: TRBV18
length: 16
J: TRBJ1-6
D: TRBD1
CDR3: CASSPSGDSLNSPLHF
DNA: TGTGCCAGCTCACCGTCGGGGGACAGTCTCAATTCACCCCTCCACTTT

size: few
V: TRBV10-3
length: 11
J: TRBJ2-7
D: -
CDR3: CAISREYEQYF
DNA: TGTGCCATCAGCAGGGAATACGAGCAGTACTTC

size: medium-sized
V: TRBV5-1
length: 16
J: TRBJ2-5
D: -
CDR3: CASSLAGGDSGETQYF
DNA: TGCGCCAGCAGCTTGGCTGGGGGCGATTCAGGCGAGACCCAGTACTTC

size: -
V: TRBV11-2
length: 13
J: TRBJ2-5
D: -
CDR3: CASSPTALETQYF
DNA: TGTGCCAGCAGCCCAACAGCCCTTGAGACCCAGTACTTC

size: many
V: TRBV10-3
length: 15
J: TRBJ2-5
D: TRBD1
CDR3: CAISEGTGGLETQYF
DNA: TGTGCCATCAGTGAGGGGACAGGGGGATTGGAGACCCAGTACTTC

size: few
V: TRBV12-3/TRBV12-4
length: 15
J: TRBJ2-5
D: -
CDR3: CASSDPGRPWETQYF
DNA: TGTGCCAGTAGCGACCCCGGCAGACCATGGGAGACCCAGTACTTC

size: -
V: TRBV4-2
length: 18
J: TRBJ1-6
D: -
CDR3: CASSQDWGPWGDNSPLHF
DNA: TGTGCCAGCAGCCAAGATTGGGGACCTTGGGGGGATAATTCACCCCTCCACTTT

size: -
V: TRBV29-1
length: 14
J: TRBJ2-3
D: TRBD2
CDR3: CSVAERGGSDTQYF
DNA: TGCAGCGTTGCCGAGCGGGGGGGTTCAGATACGCAGTATTTT

size: few
V: TRBV19
length: 15
J: TRBJ2-3
D: TRBD2
CDR3: CASGGVGASTDTQYF
DNA: TGTGCCAGTGGGGGGGTCGGGGCTAGCACAGATACGCAGTATTTT

size: -
V: TRBV5-1
length: 15
J: TRBJ1-4
D: -
CDR3: CASSLEGRSNEKLFF
DNA: TGCGCCAGCAGCTTGGAGGGACGGTCGAATGAAAAACTGTTTTTT

size: many
V: TRBV14
length: 16
J: TRBJ2-1
D: TRBD2
CDR3: CASSRGLLAGANEQFF
DNA: TGTGCCAGCAGCCGAGGGTTACTAGCGGGGGCCAATGAGCAGTTCTTC

size: many
V: TRBV11-2
length: 15
J: TRBJ2-5
D: TRBD2
CDR3: CASSPLGGGWETQYF
DNA: TGTGCCAGCAGCCCCCTAGGCGGGGGTTGGGAGACCCAGTACTTC

size: few
V: TRBV24-1
length: 16
J: TRBJ2-3
D: TRBD2
CDR3: CATSDLAGGRTDTQYF
DNA: TGTGCCACCAGTGATTTAGCGGGGGGCCGCACAGATACGCAGTATTTT

size: -
V: TRBV4-3
length: 17
J: TRBJ1-1
D: -
CDR3: CASSQDPASYLNTEAFF
DNA: TGCGCCAGCAGCCAAGATCCGGCCAGCTACTTGAACACTGAAGCTTTCTTT

size: few
V: TRBV3-1
length: 14
J: TRBJ1-6
D: -
CDR3: CASRFRGSNSPLHF
DNA: TGTGCCAGCAGATTCAGGGGATCCAATTCACCCCTCCACTTT

size: -
V: TRBV7-9
length: 15
J: TRBJ2-2
D: -
CDR3: CASSSRQGGTGELFF
DNA: TGTGCCAGCAGCTCCCGACAGGGAGGCACCGGGGAGCTGTTTTTT

size: few
V: TRBV6-2/TRBV6-3
length: 15
J: TRBJ2-4
D: -
CDR3: CASSYGVADTDIQYF
DNA: TGTGCCAGCAGTTACGGTGTTGCAGACACGGACATTCAGTACTTC

size: many
V: TRBV15
length: 12
J: TRBJ2-5
D: -
CDR3: CATSRGGETQYF
DNA: TGTGCCACCAGCAGAGGAGGAGAGACCCAGTACTTC

size: -
V: TRBV5-1
length: 14
J: TRBJ1-1
D: -
CDR3: CASSLGQVVSEAFF
DNA: TGCGCCAGCAGCTTGGGTCAGGTTGTATCTGAAGCTTTCTTT

size: few
V: TRBV5-1
length: 19
J: TRBJ2-2
D: -
CDR3: CASSPAYGTAKQDTGELFF
DNA: TGCGCCAGCAGCCCGGCGTATGGGACTGCTAAGCAGGACACCGGGGAGCTGTTTTTT

size: once
V: TRBV27
length: 14
J: TRBJ1-2
D: TRBD1
CDR3: CASSPFGTGGGYTF
DNA: TGTGCCAGCAGTCCATTCGGGACAGGGGGAGGCTACACCTTC